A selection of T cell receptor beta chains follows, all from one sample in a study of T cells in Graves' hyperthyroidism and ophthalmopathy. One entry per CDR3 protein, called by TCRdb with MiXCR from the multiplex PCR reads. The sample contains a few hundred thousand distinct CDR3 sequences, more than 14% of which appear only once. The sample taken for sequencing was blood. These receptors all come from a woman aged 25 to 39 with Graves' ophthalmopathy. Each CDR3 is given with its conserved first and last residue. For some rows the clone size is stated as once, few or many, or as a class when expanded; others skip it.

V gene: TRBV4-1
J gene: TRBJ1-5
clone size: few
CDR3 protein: CASSLTQNQPQHF

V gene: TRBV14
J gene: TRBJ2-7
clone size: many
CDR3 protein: CASSQGVAGLGTYEQYF

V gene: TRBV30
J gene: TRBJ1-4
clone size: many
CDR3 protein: CAWKTGTEKLFF

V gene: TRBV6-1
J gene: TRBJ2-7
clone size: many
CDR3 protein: CASSGVQGGSYEQYF

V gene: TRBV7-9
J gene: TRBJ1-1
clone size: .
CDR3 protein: CASSLNRGAIGAFF

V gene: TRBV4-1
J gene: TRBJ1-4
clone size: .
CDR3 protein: CASSQEDRLGEKLFF

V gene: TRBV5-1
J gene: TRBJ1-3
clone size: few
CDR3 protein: CASSYEIGNTIYF

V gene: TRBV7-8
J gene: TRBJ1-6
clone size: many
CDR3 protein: CASSSRAGPNSPLHF

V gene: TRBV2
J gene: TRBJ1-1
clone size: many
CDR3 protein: CASSAGQEPWGTEAFF

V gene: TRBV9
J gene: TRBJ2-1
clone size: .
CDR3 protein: CASSVWDPGNEQFF

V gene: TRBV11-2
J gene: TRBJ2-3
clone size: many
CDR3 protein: CASSLDGRLLDTQYF

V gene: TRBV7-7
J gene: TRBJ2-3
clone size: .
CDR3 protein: CASSSGSGLDTQYF

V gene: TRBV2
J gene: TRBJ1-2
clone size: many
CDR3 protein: CASTLRGLGYTF

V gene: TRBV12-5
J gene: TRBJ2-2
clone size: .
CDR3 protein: CASGLDRKPGELFF

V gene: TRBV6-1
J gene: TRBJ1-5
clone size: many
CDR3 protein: CASSEAGENQPQHF

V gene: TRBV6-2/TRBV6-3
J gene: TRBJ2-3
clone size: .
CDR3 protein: CASSSLAGGPDTQYF

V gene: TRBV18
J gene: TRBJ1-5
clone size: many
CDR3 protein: CASSPAPGQPQHF

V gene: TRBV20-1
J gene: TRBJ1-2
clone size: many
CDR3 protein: CSAQGQAMGRHGYTF

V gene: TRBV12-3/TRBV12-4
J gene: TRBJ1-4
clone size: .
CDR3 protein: CASSSPTGPEVKLFF

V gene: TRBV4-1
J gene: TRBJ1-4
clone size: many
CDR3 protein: CASSQSPSGGKNEKLFF

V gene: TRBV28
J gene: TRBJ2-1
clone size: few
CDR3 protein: CASRRPRLDEQFF

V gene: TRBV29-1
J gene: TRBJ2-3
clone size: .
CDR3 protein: CSALSGVGDTQYF

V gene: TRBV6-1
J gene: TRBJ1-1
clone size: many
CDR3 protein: CASSDRAGNTEAFF

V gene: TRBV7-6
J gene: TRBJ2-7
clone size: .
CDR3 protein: CASSSPSGTGPYEQYF

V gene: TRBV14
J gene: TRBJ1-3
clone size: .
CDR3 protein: CASSQKPPRGGPGNTIYF

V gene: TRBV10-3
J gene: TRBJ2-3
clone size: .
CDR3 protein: CATDNTGTGDTDTQYF

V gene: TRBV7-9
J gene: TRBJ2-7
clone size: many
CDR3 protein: CASTGGAPSSYEQYF

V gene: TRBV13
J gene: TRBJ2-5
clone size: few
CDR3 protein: CASSLGLADQETQYF

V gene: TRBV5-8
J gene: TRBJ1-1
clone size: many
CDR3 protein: CASSHRVGTEAFF

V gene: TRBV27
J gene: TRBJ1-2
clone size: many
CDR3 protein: CATTGGSAYGYTF

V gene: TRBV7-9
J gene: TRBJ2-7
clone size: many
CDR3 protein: CASSLDGGYEQYF

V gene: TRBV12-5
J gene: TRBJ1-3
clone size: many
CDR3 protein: CASAIRDRGSSGNTIYF

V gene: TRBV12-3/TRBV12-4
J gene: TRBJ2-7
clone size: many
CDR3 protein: CASSLSRNYEQYF

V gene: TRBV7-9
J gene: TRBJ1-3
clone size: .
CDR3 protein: CASSLETGPGNTIYF

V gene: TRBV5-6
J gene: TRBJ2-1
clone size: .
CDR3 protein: CASSLLRFNEQFF

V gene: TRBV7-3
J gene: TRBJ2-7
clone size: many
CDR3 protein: CASSPRDGRGEQYF

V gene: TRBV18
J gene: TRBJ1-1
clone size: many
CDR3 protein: CASSPPRGRLNTEAFF

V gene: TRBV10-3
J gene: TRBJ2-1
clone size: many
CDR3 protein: CAISDRLAGGTYNEQFF

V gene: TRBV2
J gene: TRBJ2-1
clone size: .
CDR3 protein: CASRGSGGGLMLNEQFF

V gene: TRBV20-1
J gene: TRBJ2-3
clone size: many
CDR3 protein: CSARSTGDTQYF

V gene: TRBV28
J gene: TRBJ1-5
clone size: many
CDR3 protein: CASSFQGVLGFQPQHF

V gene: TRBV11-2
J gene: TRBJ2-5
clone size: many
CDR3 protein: CASSWTEKETQYF

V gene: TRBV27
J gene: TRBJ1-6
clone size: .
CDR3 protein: CASSSLTRVTDSPLHF

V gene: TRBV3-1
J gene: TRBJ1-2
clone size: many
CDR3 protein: CASSQLLGQGGAGYTF

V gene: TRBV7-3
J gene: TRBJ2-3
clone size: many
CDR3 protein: CASSYYLTDTQYF

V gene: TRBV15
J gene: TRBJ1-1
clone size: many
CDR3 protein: CATSRGAAPNTEAFF